This is a list of T cell receptor beta chains from one sample in a study of CD8+ T cells in alopecia areata. This table comes from immunoSEQ multiplex PCR, and its TCRdb copy is limited to in-frame clones, with some not included. The sample lists about 260,000 clones, over 45% occurring once. The starting material was CD4+ T cells sorted from blood, obtained around week 53, from a patient treated with tofacitinib. The receptors originated from a human donor with alopecia areata. Each CDR3 is given with its conserved first and last residue. The order of the fields is J gene, V gene, D gene, clone size, CDR3 DNA, CDR3 protein. D genes are given only for firm matches. The size field is filled for only some rows; it gives once, few, many or a size class.

J: TRBJ2-7; V: TRBV25-1; D: TRBD1; size: NA; DNA: TGTGCCAGCAGTCCCAGGGACAGGGGCTACGAGCAGTACTTC; CDR3: CASSPRDRGYEQYF
J: TRBJ2-2; V: TRBV4-2; D: NA; size: NA; DNA: TGTGCCAGCAGCCCCTCGAACACCGGGGAGCTGTTTTTT; CDR3: CASSPSNTGELFF
J: TRBJ2-3; V: TRBV10-3; D: TRBD2; size: NA; DNA: TGTGCCATCAGGTCAGCGGGGGGGCAAGATACGCAGTATTTT; CDR3: CAIRSAGGQDTQYF
J: TRBJ1-6; V: TRBV30; D: NA; size: once; DNA: TGTGCCTGGAGTGTAGGACGAAGGCGGAATTCACCCCTCCACTTT; CDR3: CAWSVGRRRNSPLHF
J: TRBJ2-2; V: TRBV2; D: NA; size: NA; DNA: TGTGCCAGCAGTGAATACAGGGCCCCGAACACCGGGGAGCTGTTTTTT; CDR3: CASSEYRAPNTGELFF
J: TRBJ2-7; V: TRBV29-1; D: NA; size: NA; DNA: TGCAGCGTTGCGGGGCCCAGCTACGAGCAGTACTTC; CDR3: CSVAGPSYEQYF
J: TRBJ2-1; V: TRBV30; D: TRBD1; size: NA; DNA: TGTGCCTGGAGTCCCGCCGGGACAGGACGGGTAAATGAGCAGTTCTTC; CDR3: CAWSPAGTGRVNEQFF
J: TRBJ1-5; V: TRBV18; D: NA; size: few; DNA: TGTGCCAGCTCGCTGGGGGCCAGGGGCGTGTGGCCCCAGCATTTT; CDR3: CASSLGARGVWPQHF
J: TRBJ1-2; V: TRBV18; D: NA; size: NA; DNA: TGTGCCAGCTCTGGAGGGGCGGACCTATACGGCTACACCTTC; CDR3: CASSGGADLYGYTF
J: TRBJ2-7; V: TRBV29-1; D: NA; size: NA; DNA: TGCAGCGTTGCTATGGGCTACGAGCAGTACTTC; CDR3: CSVAMGYEQYF
J: TRBJ1-1; V: TRBV2; D: TRBD1; size: NA; DNA: TGTGCCAGCAGCGCAGAAAGGGACAGTGAAGCTTTCTTT; CDR3: CASSAERDSEAFF
J: TRBJ2-3; V: TRBV29-1; D: NA; size: NA; DNA: TGCAGCGTTGAAGATGCCGGCTGGGGCACAGATACGCAGTATTTT; CDR3: CSVEDAGWGTDTQYF
J: TRBJ2-1; V: TRBV9; D: NA; size: few; DNA: TGTGCCAGCAGCCCCGGGGGTGAGGGGCGAAAGTACAATGAGCAGTTCTTC; CDR3: CASSPGGEGRKYNEQFF
J: TRBJ2-3; V: TRBV10-3; D: NA; size: NA; DNA: TGTGCCATCAGTGAGCCTGGGACGAGCGGGGATACGCAGTATTTT; CDR3: CAISEPGTSGDTQYF
J: TRBJ2-5; V: TRBV5-1; D: NA; size: NA; DNA: TGCGCCAGCAGCTTGGAAACTGAGACCCAGTACTTC; CDR3: CASSLETETQYF
J: TRBJ1-1; V: TRBV5-1; D: NA; size: NA; DNA: TGCGCCAGCAGCCTACAGGCCCTAGGCACTGAAGCTTTCTTT; CDR3: CASSLQALGTEAFF
J: TRBJ2-5; V: TRBV5-6; D: TRBD2; size: NA; DNA: TGTGCCAGCAGCTCAGTTCGGAGCGGGGGGATGGAGACCCAGTACTTC; CDR3: CASSSVRSGGMETQYF
J: TRBJ2-5; V: TRBV4-1; D: NA; size: NA; DNA: TGCGCCAGCAGCCTACAGACGGGGCGGGAGACCCAGTACTTC; CDR3: CASSLQTGRETQYF
J: TRBJ1-4; V: TRBV29-1; D: NA; size: NA; DNA: TGCAGCGTTGTACCTGCTCAGGGGAGTGGTGAAAAACTGTTTTTT; CDR3: CSVVPAQGSGEKLFF
J: TRBJ1-1; V: TRBV18; D: NA; size: few; DNA: TGTGCCAGCTCACCATGGGCGGACACTGAAGCTTTCTTT; CDR3: CASSPWADTEAFF
J: TRBJ1-2; V: TRBV11-2; D: TRBD1; size: NA; DNA: TGTGCCAGCAGCTCTCGACAGGGGAAGTATAGCTACACCTTC; CDR3: CASSSRQGKYSYTF
J: TRBJ2-1; V: TRBV30; D: NA; size: NA; DNA: TGTGCCTGGAGTCAGAACAGGGTTTCCTACAATGAGCAGTTCTTC; CDR3: CAWSQNRVSYNEQFF
J: TRBJ2-5; V: TRBV11-2; D: NA; size: few; DNA: TGTGCCAGCAGCTTAAAGTCTCATGGGACCCAGTACTTC; CDR3: CASSLKSHGTQYF
J: TRBJ2-5; V: TRBV29-1; D: NA; size: few; DNA: TGCAGCGTGGGCACCTACAGACAAATACAAGAGACCCAGTACTTC; CDR3: CSVGTYRQIQETQYF
J: TRBJ2-1; V: TRBV7-2; D: TRBD2; size: few; DNA: TGTGCCAGCAGCTTAGAGCGGGGCAATGAGCAGTTCTTC; CDR3: CASSLERGNEQFF
J: TRBJ2-4; V: TRBV7-2; D: NA; size: once; DNA: TGTGCCAGCAGCTTTTGGCAGGGCGGTAACATTCAGTACTTC; CDR3: CASSFWQGGNIQYF
J: TRBJ2-5; V: TRBV11-2; D: NA; size: few; DNA: TGTGCCAGCAGCTTAGAACAACCTCAAGAGACCCAGTACTTC; CDR3: CASSLEQPQETQYF
J: TRBJ1-3; V: TRBV30; D: NA; size: NA; DNA: TGTGCCTGGAGTAGAGGACAGTTCTCTGGAAACACCATATATTTT; CDR3: CAWSRGQFSGNTIYF
J: TRBJ2-6; V: TRBV5-1; D: NA; size: NA; DNA: TGCGCCAGCAGCTCCCAAGATGGGGCCAACGTCCTGACTTTC; CDR3: CASSSQDGANVLTF
J: TRBJ1-2; V: TRBV18; D: NA; size: NA; DNA: TGTGCCAGCTCACCCGACGGCAACTATGGCTACACCTTC; CDR3: CASSPDGNYGYTF
J: TRBJ2-1; V: TRBV29-1; D: NA; size: NA; DNA: TGCAGCGTTTCCGAGTGGACGGGCAATGAGCAGTTCTTC; CDR3: CSVSEWTGNEQFF
J: TRBJ2-5; V: TRBV6-1; D: TRBD1; size: NA; DNA: TGTGCCAGCAGTGAGCAGGGGGCTGGTAGGGAGACCCAGTACTTC; CDR3: CASSEQGAGRETQYF
J: TRBJ2-7; V: TRBV5-1; D: NA; size: NA; DNA: TGCGCCAGCAGCTGGGGTTCGGGGTACGAGCAGTACTTC; CDR3: CASSWGSGYEQYF
J: TRBJ1-2; V: TRBV10-3; D: TRBD1; size: NA; DNA: TGTGCCATCAGTGAGTCCTCGACAGGGTGGGTCTATGGCTACACCTTC; CDR3: CAISESSTGWVYGYTF
J: TRBJ2-7; V: TRBV20-1; D: NA; size: once; DNA: TGCAGTGCAAACACTGTCTACGAGCAGTACTTC; CDR3: CSANTVYEQYF
J: TRBJ2-1; V: TRBV29-1; D: TRBD2; size: few; DNA: TGCAGCGTTGTGGCTCTAGCGGGGAACAATGAGCAGTTCTTC; CDR3: CSVVALAGNNEQFF
J: TRBJ1-1; V: TRBV5-4; D: NA; size: NA; DNA: TGTGCCAGCAGCCTGGGGACTTCCGTTGGGGGAACTGAAGCTTTCTTT; CDR3: CASSLGTSVGGTEAFF
J: TRBJ2-5; V: TRBV2; D: TRBD1; size: few; DNA: TGTGCCAGCAGTCGGGACAGGGGTGAGACCCAGTACTTC; CDR3: CASSRDRGETQYF
J: TRBJ2-1; V: TRBV7-2; D: TRBD1; size: NA; DNA: TGTGCCAGCAGCCCGAATGCCGGGGACAGGCCATACAATGAGCAGTTCTTC; CDR3: CASSPNAGDRPYNEQFF
J: TRBJ1-1; V: TRBV29-1; D: NA; size: NA; DNA: TGCAGCGTTGAAGAGAGCTGGGAGGCTTTCTTT; CDR3: CSVEESWEAFF
J: TRBJ1-2; V: TRBV11-2; D: NA; size: once; DNA: TGTGCCAGCAGCGGGTCCCCTTTTGCCTATGGCTACACCTTC; CDR3: CASSGSPFAYGYTF
J: TRBJ2-3; V: TRBV29-1; D: NA; size: few; DNA: TGCAGCGTTGCCCTTGACCGCCGCGGAAGCACAGATACGCAGTATTTT; CDR3: CSVALDRRGSTDTQYF
J: TRBJ2-7; V: TRBV30; D: NA; size: NA; DNA: TGTGCCTGGACCCCCTCCAGGGTTTCCTACGAGCAGTACTTC; CDR3: CAWTPSRVSYEQYF
J: TRBJ1-1; V: TRBV30; D: NA; size: NA; DNA: TGTGCCTCCTTCGTGGGGAGTAGCACTGAAGCTTTCTTT; CDR3: CASFVGSSTEAFF
J: TRBJ2-7; V: TRBV20-1; D: NA; size: NA; DNA: TGCAGTGCTAGTATCAGCGACGAGCAGTACTTC; CDR3: CSASISDEQYF
J: TRBJ2-2; V: TRBV6-5; D: NA; size: NA; DNA: TGTGCCAGCAGCCTGATCCGTGGCACCGGGGAGCTGTTTTTT; CDR3: CASSLIRGTGELFF
J: TRBJ2-3; V: TRBV6-5; D: NA; size: NA; DNA: TGTGCCAGCACCTCCCAGGGGAGGGATACGCAGTATTTT; CDR3: CASTSQGRDTQYF
J: TRBJ2-7; V: TRBV5-4; D: NA; size: NA; DNA: TGTGCCAGCAGCTTGGGGTTCCGACAGGACCACGAGCAGTACTTC; CDR3: CASSLGFRQDHEQYF
J: TRBJ2-2; V: TRBV5-1; D: NA; size: NA; DNA: TGCGCCAGCAGCCTGCATTTGAACACCGGGGAGCTGTTTTTT; CDR3: CASSLHLNTGELFF
J: TRBJ2-7; V: TRBV29-1; D: TRBD2; size: NA; DNA: TGCAGCGTTGCGGGGGGGCCAGGTTCCTACGAGCAGTACTTC; CDR3: CSVAGGPGSYEQYF